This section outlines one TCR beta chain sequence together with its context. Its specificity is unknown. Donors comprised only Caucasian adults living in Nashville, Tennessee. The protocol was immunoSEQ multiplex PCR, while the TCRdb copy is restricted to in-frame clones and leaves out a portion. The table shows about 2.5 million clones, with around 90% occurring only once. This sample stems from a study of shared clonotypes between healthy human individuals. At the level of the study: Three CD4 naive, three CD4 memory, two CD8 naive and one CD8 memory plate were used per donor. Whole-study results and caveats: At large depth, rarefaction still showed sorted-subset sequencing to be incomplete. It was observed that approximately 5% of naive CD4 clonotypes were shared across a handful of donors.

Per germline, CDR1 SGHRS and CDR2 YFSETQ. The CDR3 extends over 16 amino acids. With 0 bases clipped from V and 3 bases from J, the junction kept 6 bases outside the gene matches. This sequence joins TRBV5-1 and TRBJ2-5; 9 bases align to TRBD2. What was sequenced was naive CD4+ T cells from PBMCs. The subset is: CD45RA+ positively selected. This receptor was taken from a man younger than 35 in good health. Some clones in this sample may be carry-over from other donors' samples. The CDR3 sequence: CASSLADGGREETQYF. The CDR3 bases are TGCGCCAGCAGCTTGGCCGATGGCGGGAGGGAAGAGACCCAGTACTTC.